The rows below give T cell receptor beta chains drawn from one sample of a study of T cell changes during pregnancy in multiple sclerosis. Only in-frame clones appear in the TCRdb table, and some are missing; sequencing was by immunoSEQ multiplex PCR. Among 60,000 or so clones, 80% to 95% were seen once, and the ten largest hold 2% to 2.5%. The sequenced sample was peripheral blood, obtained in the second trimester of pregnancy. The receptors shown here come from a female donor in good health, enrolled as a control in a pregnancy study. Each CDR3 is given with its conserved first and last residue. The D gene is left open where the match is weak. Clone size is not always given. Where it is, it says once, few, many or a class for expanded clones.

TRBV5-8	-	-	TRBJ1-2	CASSLNDGNYGYTF
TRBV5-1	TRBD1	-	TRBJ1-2	CASSLGTGEDGYTF
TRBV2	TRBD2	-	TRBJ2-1	CASTRTSGGEQFF
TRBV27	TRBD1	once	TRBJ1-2	CASRERGPHYGYTF
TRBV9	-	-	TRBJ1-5	CASGEGRPQHF
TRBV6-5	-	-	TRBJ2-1	CASSDSSFNNEQFF
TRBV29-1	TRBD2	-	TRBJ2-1	CSVARGGRSSYNEQFF
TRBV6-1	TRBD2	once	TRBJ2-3	CASASASGSGDTQYF
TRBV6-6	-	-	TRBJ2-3	CASTKPSHTQYF
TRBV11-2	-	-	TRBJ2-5	CASSFSGHKTQYF
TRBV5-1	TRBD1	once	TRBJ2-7	CASSLASYRGSYEQYF
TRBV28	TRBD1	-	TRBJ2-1	CASSIWSGQTYNEQFF
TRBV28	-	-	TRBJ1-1	CASTLSRDTEAFF
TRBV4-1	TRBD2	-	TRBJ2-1	CASSLSGGAYEQFF
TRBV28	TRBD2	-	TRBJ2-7	CASSFRGLAGYEQYF
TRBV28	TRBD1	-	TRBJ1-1	CASSLRGQGAFF
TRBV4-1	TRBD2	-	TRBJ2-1	CASSPMAGRRSLELAGRDEQFF
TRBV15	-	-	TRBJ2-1	CATSREAGENEQFF
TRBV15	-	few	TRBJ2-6	CATSLRQGTGANVLTF
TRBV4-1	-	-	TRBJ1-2	CASSQDRVSNYGYTF
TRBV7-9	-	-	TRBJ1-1	CASSLEGHRDTEAFF
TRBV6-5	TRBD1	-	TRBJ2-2	CASSFRGRPTGELFF
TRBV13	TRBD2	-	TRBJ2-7	CASSAGGLAGEEQYF
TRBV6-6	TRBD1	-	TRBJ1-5	CASSPRDRVDQPQHF